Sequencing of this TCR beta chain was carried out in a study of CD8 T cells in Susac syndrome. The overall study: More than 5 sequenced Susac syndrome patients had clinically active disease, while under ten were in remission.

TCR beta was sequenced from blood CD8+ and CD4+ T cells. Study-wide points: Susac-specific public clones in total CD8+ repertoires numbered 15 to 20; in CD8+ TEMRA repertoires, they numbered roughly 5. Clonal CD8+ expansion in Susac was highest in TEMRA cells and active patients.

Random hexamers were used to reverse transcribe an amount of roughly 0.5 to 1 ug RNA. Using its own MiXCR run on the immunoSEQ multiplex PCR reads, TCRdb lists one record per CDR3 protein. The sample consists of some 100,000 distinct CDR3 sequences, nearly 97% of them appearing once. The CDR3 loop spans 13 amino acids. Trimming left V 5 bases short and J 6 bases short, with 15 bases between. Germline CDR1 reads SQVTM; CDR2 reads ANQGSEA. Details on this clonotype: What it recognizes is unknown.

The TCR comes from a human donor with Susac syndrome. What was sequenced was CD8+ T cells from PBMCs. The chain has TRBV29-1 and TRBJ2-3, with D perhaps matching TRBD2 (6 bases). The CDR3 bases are TGCAGCGTTCAGGAGGGAGGAAGGGATACGCAGTATTTT. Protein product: CSVQEGGRDTQYF.